This T cell receptor (beta chain) is drawn from a study of T cells in Graves' hyperthyroidism and ophthalmopathy. Those with hyperthyroidism were 18 to 65 years old, newly diagnosed, and ill for under 2 months. Exclusion of a patient resulted from uncontrolled infection, other autoimmune disease, pregnancy or lactation. TCR beta CDR3 region amplification was performed from RNA transcripts. First-round RT-PCR with HTBI primers amplified the TCR CDR3 region. TCRdb re-derived calls from the multiplex PCR reads in MiXCR, one entry per CDR3 protein. This sample has hundreds of thousands of distinct CDR3 sequences, with approximately 19% found just once. A remark on this clonotype: Its matching antigen is unknown.

The study's findings and limits: Most thyroid clonotypes expanded above 0.001 were also detected in blood. Ophthalmopathy, which appeared later, was predicted by the model a median 6.5 months before onset.

The V end lost 5 bases, the J end lost 5 bases, and 17 bases lay between the germline ends. The length of the CDR3 is 16 residues. Germline assignment: CDR1 SGHRS and CDR2 YFSETQ. Specimen: blood. The receptor comes from a woman in her 50s with Graves' hyperthyroidism that later progressed to Graves' ophthalmopathy. The chain employs TRBV5-1 and TRBJ1-6; D gene uncertain. The CDR3 nucleotides read TGCGCCAGCAGGGCCGGACGCCTGGGAAATAATTCACCCCTCCACTTT. Translation: CASRAGRLGNNSPLHF. Looking up the rest from reference TRBV5-1 and TRBJ1-6 gives the full variable domain: KAGVTQTPRYLIKTRGQQVTLSCSPISGHRSVSWYQQTPGQGLQFLFEYFSETQRNKGNFPGRFSGRQFSNSRSEMNVSTLELGDSALYLCASRAGRLGNNSPLHFGNGTRLTVT.